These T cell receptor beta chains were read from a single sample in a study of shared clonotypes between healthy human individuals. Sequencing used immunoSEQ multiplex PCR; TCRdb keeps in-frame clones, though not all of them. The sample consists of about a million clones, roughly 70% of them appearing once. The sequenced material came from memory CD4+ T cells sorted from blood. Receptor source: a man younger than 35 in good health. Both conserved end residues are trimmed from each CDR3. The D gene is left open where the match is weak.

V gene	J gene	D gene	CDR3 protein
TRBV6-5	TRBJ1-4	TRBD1	ASNAQGTNEKLF
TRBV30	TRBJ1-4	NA	AWSVNRGGNEKLF
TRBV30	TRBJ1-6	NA	AWGIVDSPLH
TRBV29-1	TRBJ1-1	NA	SVEEGENTEAF
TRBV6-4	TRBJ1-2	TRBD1	ASSASGTGYGYT
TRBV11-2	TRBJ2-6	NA	ASSLDRVPGANVLT
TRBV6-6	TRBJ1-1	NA	ASSLRANTEAF
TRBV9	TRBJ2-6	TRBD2	ASSRGSSGANVLT
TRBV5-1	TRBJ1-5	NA	ASSLAGTGQPQH
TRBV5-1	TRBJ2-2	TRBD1	ASSTDRGNTGELF
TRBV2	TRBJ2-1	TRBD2	ASSPTSGSYNEQF
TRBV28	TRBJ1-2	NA	ASSTTLARVGGYT
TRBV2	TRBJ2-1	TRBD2	ASKGTSGYNEQF
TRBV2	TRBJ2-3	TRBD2	ASRQGLAVTTDTQY
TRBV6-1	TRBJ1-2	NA	ASRSPIGNYGYT
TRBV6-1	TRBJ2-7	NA	ASSEAATGIEQY
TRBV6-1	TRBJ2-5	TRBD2	ASSEGGSGRPLMVTQY
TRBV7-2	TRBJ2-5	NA	ASSFGGAGQETQY
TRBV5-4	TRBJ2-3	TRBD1	ASSTGQFGADTQY
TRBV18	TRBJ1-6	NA	ASSPVGTGNNSPLH
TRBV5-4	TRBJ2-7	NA	ASSLDPAGEQY
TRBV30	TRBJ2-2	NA	AWSVLGANTGELF
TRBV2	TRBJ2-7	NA	ASSAQRSYYEQY
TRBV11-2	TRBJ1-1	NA	ASSLGAPREAF
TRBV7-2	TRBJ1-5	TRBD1	ASSLLTGENQPQH
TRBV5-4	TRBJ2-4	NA	ASSLDGRAKNIQY